This TCR beta chain was recorded in a study of beta chain features in type 1 diabetes. This clone appeared a few times. What it binds is unknown. Other DNA variants within this sample encode the same CDR3. Per germline, CDR1 SGHRS and CDR2 YFSETQ. The CDR3 length is 15 residues. J lost 2 bases, V lost 0 bases, and 2 bases had no gene match. Study-wide points: Shortening of TCRB CDR3s, moderate but significant, appeared in all four CD4+ subsets of Type 1 diabetes patients. In patients and controls equally, PCR might favor templates that are shorter.

The sequenced template was cDNA made from the entire isolated RNA. The assay was immunoSEQ multiplex PCR, and TCRdb's table has in-frame clones only and misses some. This repertoire shows a few hundred thousand clones, roughly a tenth found once; its top ten account for 0.45% to 0.65%. Sequencing was done on a sample of central memory CD4+ T cells from blood. The rearrangement joins TRBV5-1 to TRBJ2-1, with TRBD1 identical over 7 bases. The receptor was isolated from a man under 40 with type 1 diabetes. In DNA form, the CDR3 reads TGCGCCAGCAGCTTGGCAGGGGGTACCTACAATGAGCAGTTCTTC. This codes for CASSLAGGTYNEQFF.